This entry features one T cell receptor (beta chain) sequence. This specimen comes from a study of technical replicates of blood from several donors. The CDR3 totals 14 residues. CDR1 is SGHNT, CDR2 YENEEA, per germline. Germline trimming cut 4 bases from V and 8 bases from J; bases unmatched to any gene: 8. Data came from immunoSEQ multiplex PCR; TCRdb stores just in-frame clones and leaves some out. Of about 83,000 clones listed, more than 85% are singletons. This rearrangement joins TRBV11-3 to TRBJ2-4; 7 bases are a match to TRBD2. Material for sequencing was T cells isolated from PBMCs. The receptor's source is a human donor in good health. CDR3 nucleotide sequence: TGTGCCAGCAGCTCTAGGACTAGATCGGACATTCAGTACTTC. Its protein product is CASSSRTRSDIQYF.